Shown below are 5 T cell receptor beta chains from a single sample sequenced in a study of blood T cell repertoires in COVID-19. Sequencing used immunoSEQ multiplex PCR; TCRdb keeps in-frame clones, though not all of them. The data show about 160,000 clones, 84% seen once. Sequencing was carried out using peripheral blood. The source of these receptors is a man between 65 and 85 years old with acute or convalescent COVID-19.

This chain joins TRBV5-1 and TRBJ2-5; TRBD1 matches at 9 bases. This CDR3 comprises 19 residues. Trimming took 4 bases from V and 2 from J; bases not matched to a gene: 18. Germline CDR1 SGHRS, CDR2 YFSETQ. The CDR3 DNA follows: TGCGCCAGCAGCCGCCAGGGGGTTTCGGGGACAGGGAGGCAAGAGACCCAGTACTTC. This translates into CASSRQGVSGTGRQETQYF.

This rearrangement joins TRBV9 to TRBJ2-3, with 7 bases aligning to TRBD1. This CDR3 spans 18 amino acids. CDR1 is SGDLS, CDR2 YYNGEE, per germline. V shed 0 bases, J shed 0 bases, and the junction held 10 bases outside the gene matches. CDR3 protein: CASSVGWRQGASTDTQYF. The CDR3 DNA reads TGTGCCAGCAGCGTAGGGTGGCGACAGGGCGCTAGCACAGATACGCAGTATTTT.

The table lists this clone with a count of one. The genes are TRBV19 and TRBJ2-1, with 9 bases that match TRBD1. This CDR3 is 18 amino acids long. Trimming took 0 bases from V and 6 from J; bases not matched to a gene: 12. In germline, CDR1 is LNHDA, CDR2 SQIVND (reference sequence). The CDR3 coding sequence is TGTGCCAGTAGTATAGAAGGTCCCGGGACAGGGTTTACCAATGAGCAGTTCTTC. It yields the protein CASSIEGPGTGFTNEQFF.

CDR3 residues: CASSITGGKNEQFF. In DNA form, the CDR3 reads TGTGCCAGTAGTATAACAGGGGGCAAGAATGAGCAGTTCTTC. V is TRBV19 and J is TRBJ2-1, with 9 positions matching TRBD1. Germline trimming cut 2 bases from V and 7 bases from J; bases unmatched to any gene: 3. The CDR3 totals 14 residues. Germline V gene sequence: CDR1 LNHDA, CDR2 SQIVND (reference sequence).

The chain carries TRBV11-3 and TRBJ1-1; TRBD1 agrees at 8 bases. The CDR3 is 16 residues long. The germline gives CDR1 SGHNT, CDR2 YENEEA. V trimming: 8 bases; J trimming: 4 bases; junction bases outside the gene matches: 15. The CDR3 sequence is CASPRFGQGIGTEAFF. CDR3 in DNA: TGTGCCAGCCCAAGATTCGGACAGGGAATCGGCACTGAAGCTTTCTTT.